The clone carrying this T cell receptor (beta chain) was recorded a few times. Antigen: not known. These data are taken from a study of CD4 T cells in relation to SARS-CoV-2 and coronaviruses. Germline V gene data show CDR1 as LNHDA and CDR2 as SQIVND (reference sequence). After removal of 4 bases from V and 2 bases from J, the junction contained 7 bases not matched to a gene. The CDR3 is made up of 15 amino acids. The unexposed donors gave CD4+ T cells in about 2011-2018, prior to COVID-19. The cells were cultured for over eight days before CD4+ T cells were isolated. The repertoire was sequenced with immunoSEQ multiplex PCR; TCRdb's copy has only in-frame clones and lacks some. Here the sample spans tens of thousands of clones, approximately 80% being singletons.

This chain connects TRBV19 to TRBJ1-1; 7 bases agree with TRBD1. This TCR was recovered from a human donor in good health. The sample taken for sequencing was CD4+ T cells from PBMCs, cultured in vitro. The CDR3, as DNA: TGTGCCAGTAGTACCCAGCGACAGGGAAACACTGAAGCTTTCTTT. It specifies CASSTQRQGNTEAFF.